The present T cell receptor (beta chain) was sequenced within a study of Tregs in tolerant kidney transplant recipients. Study conclusions and caveats: This study did not directly address biological reproducibility.

In regard to this clone: Its specificity is unknown.

The CDR3 has 13 residues. Germline V gene data show CDR1 as MNHEY and CDR2 as SVGAGI. V lost 2 bases and J 1 base, leaving 6 bases between the germline ends. The data were produced by immunoSEQ multiplex PCR, yet TCRdb's version contains in-frame clones alone and is incomplete. Of some 14,000 clones listed, approximately 90% are singletons. The source material was CD8+ T cells from blood. The TCR originated in a human donor in good health. The chain employs TRBV6-5 and TRBJ2-7, with D tentatively TRBD1 or TRBD2 (5 bases each). The CDR3 sequence: CASSYGGSYEQYF. DNA for the CDR3: TGTGCCAGCAGTTACGGGGGTTCCTACGAGCAGTACTTC.